A selection of T cell receptor beta chains follows, all from one sample in a study of OX40 agonist ivuxolimab in advanced cancers. Produced via immunoSEQ multiplex PCR; TCRdb's table is partial and in-frame only. There are roughly 48,000 clones in the sample; roughly four fifths occur only once, and roughly 2.2% lies in the top ten. Source: CD4+ or CD8+ T cells sorted from blood, taken in a trial of the OX40 agonist ivuxolimab. These receptors originate from an adult with an advanced solid tumor such as melanoma, head and neck, liver or kidney cancer. Both conserved end residues are part of each CDR3. Each record gives: J gene, V gene, clone size, D gene, CDR3 DNA, CDR3 protein. The D gene is left open where the match is weak. Clone sizes are given selectively: once, few, many, or a class where the clone is expanded.

>TRBJ2-2|TRBV10-2|.|TRBD1
TGCGCCAGCAGCGCACTGACAGGGGGCATCACCGGGGAGCTGTTTTTT
CASSALTGGITGELFF
>TRBJ1-4|TRBV6-1|.|.
TGTGCCAGCAGTGAAATAGGAGGGTCAACTAATGAAAAACTGTTTTTT
CASSEIGGSTNEKLFF
>TRBJ2-5|TRBV30|.|TRBD2
TGTGCCTGGAGTCCCGCCCCTGCGGGAGGGGGGACCCAGTACTTC
CAWSPAPAGGGTQYF
>TRBJ1-3|TRBV9|medium-sized|.
TGTGCCAGCAGCGTAGCGGGCAACACCATATATTTT
CASSVAGNTIYF
>TRBJ1-5|TRBV6-6|.|.
TGTGCCAGCAGTTACGAGGGACGCAATCAGCCCCAGCATTTT
CASSYEGRNQPQHF
>TRBJ1-1|TRBV4-1|few|.
TGCGCCAGCAGCCAAGCGGGGGGGGTTGGCACTGAAGCTTTCTTT
CASSQAGGVGTEAFF
>TRBJ1-3|TRBV5-3|.|.
TGTGCCAGCAGCTTGGGACGTTTGTTCGGAAACACCATATATTTT
CASSLGRLFGNTIYF
>TRBJ2-1|TRBV11-1|few|.
TGTGCCAGCAGCTTTGGGGCCTACAATGAGCAGTTCTTC
CASSFGAYNEQFF
>TRBJ2-7|TRBV27|.|.
TGTGCCAGCAGTTTCCGGACCGTCGAAAAGCAGTACTTC
CASSFRTVEKQYF
>TRBJ2-7|TRBV28|.|TRBD2
TGTGCCAGCAGACCGGGACTAGCTCAGTACGAGCAGTACTTC
CASRPGLAQYEQYF
>TRBJ2-1|TRBV5-8|.|.
TGTGCCAGCAGCTTTAACTATGAGCAGTTCTTC
CASSFNYEQFF
>TRBJ2-7|TRBV4-1|.|.
TGCGCCAGCAGCCAAGAGCCCGACAGCGAGCAGTACTTC
CASSQEPDSEQYF
>TRBJ1-2|TRBV2|.|.
TGTGCCAGCAGCGCTATGGGTCAGTCCCTGGCTGGCTACACCTTC
CASSAMGQSLAGYTF
>TRBJ1-1|TRBV5-1|once|TRBD1
TGCGCCAGCAGCCCGACAGGGTGGCCCACTGAAGCTTTCTTT
CASSPTGWPTEAFF
>TRBJ2-2|TRBV30|.|.
TGTGCCTGGAGTGTTGGGGGGGAGCTGTTTTTT
CAWSVGGELFF
>TRBJ1-5|TRBV9|.|.
TGTGCCAGCAGCGTAGAAGGGTTACGGGATCAGCCCCAGCATTTT
CASSVEGLRDQPQHF
>TRBJ1-3|TRBV28|.|TRBD1
TGTGCCAGCAGTTCGACAGGGGGCAGTGGAAACACCATATATTTT
CASSSTGGSGNTIYF
>TRBJ1-3|TRBV2|.|.
TGTGCCAGCAGCAATGGACTGGGAAGCTCTGGAAACACCATATATTTT
CASSNGLGSSGNTIYF
>TRBJ1-3|TRBV15|.|TRBD1
TGTGCCACCAGCAGAGTTCATGGGACAGGGTCGACTGGAAACACCATATATTTT
CATSRVHGTGSTGNTIYF
>TRBJ1-1|TRBV7-2|.|.
TGTGCCAGCAGCCGGGGGGACACTGAAGCTTTCTTT
CASSRGDTEAFF
>TRBJ2-5|TRBV18|.|.
TGTGCCAGCTCACCAATCGAAGAGACCCAGTACTTC
CASSPIEETQYF
>TRBJ2-5|TRBV5-1|.|.
TGCGCCAGCAGCGTCACCAGATGGGAGACCCAGTACTTC
CASSVTRWETQYF
>TRBJ2-7|TRBV5-4|.|TRBD2
TGTGCCAGCAGCTTGACTAGCGGCACCTACGAGCAGTACTTC
CASSLTSGTYEQYF
>TRBJ2-7|TRBV10-1|once|.
TGCGCCAGCAGTGATTCCTCCTACGAGCAGTACTTC
CASSDSSYEQYF
>TRBJ1-2|TRBV23-1|.|.
TGCGCCAGCAGTCAACTCCCGCGACGCTTAACAGGGCCACAGTCGCCTAACTATGGCTACACCTTC
CASSQLPRRLTGPQSPNYGYTF
>TRBJ2-7|TRBV28|.|.
TGTGCCAGCAGTTTAGCAGGTTCTACCTACGAGCAGTACTTC
CASSLAGSTYEQYF
>TRBJ1-5|TRBV6-1|.|TRBD1
TGTGCCGGCCGGGAGGGACAGGATCAGCCCCAGCATTTT
CAGREGQDQPQHF
>TRBJ2-1|TRBV29-1|.|TRBD1
TGCAGCGTGTCAGGGGGCCGCGGCGCGGAGCAGTTCTTC
CSVSGGRGAEQFF
>TRBJ2-7|TRBV28|.|.
TGTGCCAGCAGTGGGGCCCCCCCCAACTACGAGCAGTACTTC
CASSGAPPNYEQYF
>TRBJ2-7|TRBV5-4|.|TRBD2
TGTGCCAGCAGCCCGACTGGCGGGAGGGCCGCCTACGAGCAGTACTTC
CASSPTGGRAAYEQYF
>TRBJ1-6|TRBV2|.|.
TGTGCCAGCAGTGAAATAAGGACACCATTTGGTTCACCCCTCCACTTT
CASSEIRTPFGSPLHF